This TCR beta chain appears in the sequencing data of a study of technical replicates of blood from a handful of donors. Sequenced by immunoSEQ multiplex PCR; TCRdb stores in-frame clones only, minus some. The repertoire holds some 76,000 clones, with 90% to 95% as singletons. This clone has just a few counts. V was trimmed by 4 bases and J by 6 bases, leaving 22 bases between them. This CDR3 comprises 16 residues. CDR1 is SGHDT and CDR2 is YYEEEE in the germline V gene. This chain links TRBV5-6 with TRBJ1-2, with no clear D. This TCR was recovered from a human donor in good health. The specimen sequenced was T cells isolated from PBMCs. The CDR3 DNA reads as TGTGCCAGCAGCCCGACTTCGAGCCTTAAGACGGATGGCTACACCTTC. It translates to CASSPTSSLKTDGYTF. The full variable domain, completed using reference TRBV5-6 and TRBJ1-2, is DAGVTQSPTHLIKTRGQQVTLRCSPKSGHDTVSWYQQALGQGPQFIFQYYEEEERQRGNFPDRFSGHQFPNYSSELNVNALLLGDSALYLCASSPTSSLKTDGYTFGSGTRLTVV.